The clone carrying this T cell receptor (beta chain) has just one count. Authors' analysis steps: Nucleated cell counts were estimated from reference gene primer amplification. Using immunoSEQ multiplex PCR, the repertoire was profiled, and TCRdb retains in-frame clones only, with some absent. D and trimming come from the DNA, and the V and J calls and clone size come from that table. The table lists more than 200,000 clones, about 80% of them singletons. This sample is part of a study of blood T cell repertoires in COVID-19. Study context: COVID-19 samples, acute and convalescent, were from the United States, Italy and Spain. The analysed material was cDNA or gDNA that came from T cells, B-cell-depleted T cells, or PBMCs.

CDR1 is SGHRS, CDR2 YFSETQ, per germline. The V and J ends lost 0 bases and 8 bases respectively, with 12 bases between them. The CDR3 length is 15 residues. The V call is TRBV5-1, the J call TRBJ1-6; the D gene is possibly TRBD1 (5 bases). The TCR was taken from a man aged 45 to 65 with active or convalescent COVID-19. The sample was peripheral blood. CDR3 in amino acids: CASSLDGTIDSPLHF. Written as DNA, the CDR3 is TGCGCCAGCAGCTTGGACGGGACTATCGATTCACCCCTCCACTTT. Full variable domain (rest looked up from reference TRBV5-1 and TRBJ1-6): KAGVTQTPRYLIKTRGQQVTLSCSPISGHRSVSWYQQTPGQGLQFLFEYFSETQRNKGNFPGRFSGRQFSNSRSEMNVSTLELGDSALYLCASSLDGTIDSPLHFGNGTRLTVT.